This TCR beta chain was captured by sequencing in a study of T cell responses to AZD1222 COVID-19 vaccine. The study, taken as a whole, reports: At baseline, seropositivity was found in only a handful of AZD1222 recipients. The study found vaccine-associated CD4 TCRs spanning spike, dominant at 160-218 and 743-854. Unmutated variant regions reportedly attract nearly half of all spike-specific TCRs.

Remarks on this clone: Its antigen is unknown.

Germline assignment: CDR1 SEHNR and CDR2 FQNEAQ (reference sequence). V lost 4 bases and J 2 bases, leaving 16 bases between the germline ends. There are 16 residues in the CDR3. Clones were sequenced by immunoSEQ multiplex PCR, and TCRdb holds only the in-frame ones, with some missing. The sample lists around 140,000 clones, roughly nine tenths occurring once. This chain connects TRBV7-9 to TRBJ2-3; TRBD1 or TRBD2 may be the D gene (6 bases each). This sample comprised peripheral blood, obtained 28 days after the second AZD1222 dose. The sequence came from an adult who received the AZD1222 COVID-19 vaccine. CDR3 sequence: CASSSPGATTTDTQYF. CDR3 bases: TGTGCCAGCAGCTCTCCGGGGGCTACCACCACAGATACGCAGTATTTT.